This TCR beta chain was obtained from a study of untreated major depressive disorder. Generated by immunoSEQ multiplex PCR, the TCRdb table keeps only in-frame clones and is missing some. The repertoire has 20,000 to 25,000 clones, approximately 92% of them found once; the top ten carry roughly 0.33%. V gave up 2 bases and J gave up 4 bases, with 9 bases separating them. The CDR3 loop spans 14 amino acids. From germline, CDR1 is KGHSH and CDR2 LQKENI. The chain employs TRBV18 and TRBJ1-5, with TRBD1 as a possible D gene (6 bases). The sequence derives from a man under 40 in good health. What was sequenced was CD4+ T cells from PBMCs. The CDR3 region is CASSPGGGNQPQHF. CDR3 DNA sequence: TGTGCCAGCTCACCAGGGGGCGGGAATCAGCCCCAGCATTTT.